A single sample gave rise to the 13 T cell receptor beta chains below, sequenced in a study of T cell changes during pregnancy in multiple sclerosis. The data were produced by immunoSEQ multiplex PCR, yet TCRdb's version contains in-frame clones alone and is incomplete. The sample holds tens of thousands of clones, 92% seen once. The sample was peripheral blood, taken in the first trimester of pregnancy. The receptor source for this set is a female donor with multiple sclerosis, enrolled in a pregnancy study.

CDR3 in amino acids: CASSLGLVTEQYF. The CDR3 DNA reads TGTGCCAGCAGCTTAGGTCTAGTTACAGAGCAGTACTTC. The chain carries TRBV7-9 and TRBJ2-7; D gene unclear. The CDR3 is 13 amino acids. Trimming took off 1 base at V and 7 bases at J, with 11 bases between the two ends. Germline CDR1 SEHNR, CDR2 FQNEAQ (reference sequence).

The V gene is TRBV4-3, the J gene TRBJ2-6; 8 bases match TRBD1. The CDR3 runs to 18 residues. Germline V gene sequence: CDR1 LGHNA, CDR2 YSLEER. V was clipped by 1 base and J by 0 bases; unmatched bases: 5. The CDR3 DNA reads TGCGCCAGCAGCCAAGCCGGGACAGGAAGCTCTGGGGCCAACGTCCTGACTTTC. As protein: CASSQAGTGSSGANVLTF.

The genes are TRBV5-4 and TRBJ2-3; a weak D match, TRBD2 (6 bases). This CDR3 region has 18 residues. V gave up 5 bases and J gave up 3 bases, with 25 bases separating them. From germline, CDR1 is SGHNT and CDR2 YYREEE (reference sequence). CDR3 region: CASSSPPWAEGRTDTQYF. In nucleotides, the CDR3 is TGTGCCAGCAGTTCACCACCATGGGCGGAGGGGAGGACAGATACGCAGTATTTT.

V gene TRBV11-3 combines with J gene TRBJ2-7; D uncertain. Germline loops: CDR1 SGHNT, CDR2 YENEEA. V was trimmed by 5 bases and J by 3 bases, leaving 8 bases between them. The CDR3 is made up of 12 amino acids. The CDR3: CASSTRFYEQYF. The CDR3 DNA follows: TGTGCCAGCAGCACAAGATTCTACGAGCAGTACTTC.

The rearrangement links TRBV7-8 to TRBJ1-1; possibly TRBD1 for D (5 bases). Germline V gene lookup returns CDR1 SGHVS and CDR2 FQNEAQ. This CDR3 contains 13 residues. Trimming shortened V by 2 bases and J by 6 bases, and 10 bases separated the two germline ends. The CDR3 loop reads CASSLRQGSEAFF. The CDR3 region has the DNA TGTGCCAGCAGCTTAAGGCAGGGATCTGAAGCTTTCTTT.

J is TRBJ2-4 and V is TRBV27, with 7 bases identical to TRBD1. The ends lost 3 bases at V and 6 bases at J; junction bases unmatched: 2. This CDR3 has 13 amino acids. Germline loops: CDR1 MNHEY, CDR2 SMNVEV (reference sequence). The CDR3 region is CASSLGQLNIQYF. Written as DNA, the CDR3 is TGTGCCAGCAGTTTGGGACAGCTAAACATTCAGTACTTC.

V gene TRBV2 combines with J gene TRBJ2-7; tentatively, D is TRBD2 (7 bases). The V end lost 8 bases, the J end lost 4 bases, and 18 bases lay between the germline ends. The germline V gene has CDR1 SNHLY and CDR2 FYNNEI. The CDR3 extends over 14 amino acids. DNA of the CDR3: TGTGCCAGCCATTTATCGGGGGGCTTGTACGAGCAGTACTTC. Translation: CASHLSGGLYEQYF.

This rearrangement joins TRBV7-2 to TRBJ1-2; the D gene is possibly TRBD1 (5 bases). Trimming shortened V by 0 bases and J by 8 bases, and 10 bases separated the two germline ends. The CDR3 contains 13 residues. Germline V lookup: CDR1 SGHTA, CDR2 FQGNSA. For the CDR3, the DNA is TGTGCCAGCAGCTTAGCAGGGGTTGGCGGCTACACCTTC. Amino acids: CASSLAGVGGYTF.

The chain links TRBV6-5 to TRBJ1-1; 7 bases map to TRBD1. Unmatched junction bases numbered 11, after V lost 6 bases and J lost 7 bases. The CDR3 totals 14 residues. Germline lookup yields CDR1 MNHEY and CDR2 SVGAGI. The CDR3 DNA follows: TGTGCCAGCAGCTACCAACAGGGGAAGGGTGAAGCTTTCTTT. It is translated as CASSYQQGKGEAFF.

The chain carries TRBV18 and TRBJ1-1; no clear D gene. V was clipped by 5 bases and J by 5 bases, with 12 bases between them. CDR3 length: 13 residues. Germline-derived CDR1 and CDR2 are KGHSH and LQKENI. Here the CDR3 reads CASSTSGFTEAFF. In DNA form, the CDR3 reads TGTGCCAGCTCAACCTCGGGGTTTACTGAAGCTTTCTTT.

The chain carries TRBV6-5 and TRBJ2-7; 8 nucleotides match TRBD2. Germline V gene lookup returns CDR1 MNHEY and CDR2 SVGAGI. The V gene end was trimmed by 5 bases and the J gene end by 2 bases; junction bases not matched to a gene: 5. The CDR3 is made up of 14 amino acids. The CDR3 sequence: CASSKERGPYEQYF. CDR3 nucleotides: TGTGCCAGCAGTAAAGAGCGGGGGCCCTACGAGCAGTACTTC.

The rearrangement joins TRBV5-4 to TRBJ1-3; TRBD1 might be the D (6 bases). CDR1 and CDR2 from the germline V gene are SGHNT and YYREEE (reference sequence). Trimming took 0 bases from V and 7 from J, leaving 14 bases between them. The CDR3 runs 15 residues. The CDR3 coding sequence is TGTGCCAGCAGCTTGGTCGACAGGTTTCGGAACACCATATATTTT. This sequence encodes CASSLVDRFRNTIYF.

The rearrangement joins TRBV6-5 to TRBJ1-4; D perhaps matches TRBD1 (5 bases). The V gene's germline CDR1 is MNHEY and CDR2 SVGAGI. V gave up 9 bases and J gave up 3 bases, with 14 bases separating them. This CDR3 contains 14 residues. This chain's CDR3 is CASAPGLANEKLFF. The CDR3, as DNA: TGTGCCAGTGCCCCAGGGTTGGCTAATGAAAAACTGTTTTTT.